The T cell receptor (beta chain) described here comes from a study of beta chain features in type 1 diabetes. About the research overall: Sorted cells from all samples, numbering about 99,000,000, were examined.

The study reverse transcribed the entire isolated RNA, so it sequenced expressed TCRB transcripts. Using immunoSEQ multiplex PCR, the repertoire was profiled, and TCRdb retains in-frame clones only, with some absent. The sample holds about 290,000 clones, about 8% seen once. The CDR3 runs to 14 residues. V dropped 2 bases and J dropped 0 bases, with 8 bases sitting between them. Germline V CDR1 and CDR2: MGHDK, SYGVNS. This TCR was sampled from a woman aged 18-30 years in good health. The chain is built from TRBV25-1 and TRBJ2-7; D is undetermined. Sequencing used central memory CD4+ T cells from blood. CDR3 in DNA: TGTGCCAGCAGTGAACGAGGCCTCTCCTACGAGCAGTACGTC. Translated, it gives CASSERGLSYEQYV.